The source of this TCR beta chain is a study of CXCR3-negative and CXCR3-positive naive CD8 T cells. Study-level information: Each library held about 1.5 +/- 0.3 million TRB reads, 120 million to 150 million in total. Study-level results: A higher hydrophobicity marked the TRB CDR3s of CXCR3-positive naive cells versus CXCR3-negative naive cells.

The CDR3 covers 16 residues. Per germline, CDR1 LGHNA and CDR2 YNFKEQ. Note on this clonotype: Its antigen is still unknown.

The authors prepared UMI-labeled TRB cDNA libraries by 5' RACE. Reprocessing the 5' RACE reads, TCRdb reports a single entry for every CDR3 protein and omits DNA. In total, the table holds 150,000 to 180,000 distinct CDR3 sequences. The sequence was obtained from a human donor in good health. Some clones in this sample may be carry-over from other donors' samples. The sample consisted of naive CXCR3+ CD8+ T cells from blood. The subset: CD45RO-CCR7+CD27+CD95- naive CD8+ T cells expressing CXCR3 (TNR3+). The chain couples TRBV4-2 to TRBJ1-2. The CDR3 is CASSQEVGGLDYGYTF.